This TCR beta chain came from a study of shared clonotypes between healthy human individuals. The study's findings and limits: Larger estimated richness was generally seen in naive subsets than in memory subsets. Generation probabilities were higher for clonotypes shared across all four sorted-subset donors than for unshared ones.

Method: immunoSEQ multiplex PCR; TCRdb's copy keeps in-frame clones and lacks some. The sample lists 2 million to 2.5 million clones, approximately 96% seen once, with over 0.1% in the top ten. Within Nashville, Tennessee resided all donors, each a Caucasian adult. V lost 3 bases and J 1 base, leaving 6 bases between the germline ends. Germline CDR1 SGHAT, CDR2 FQDESV (reference sequence). The CDR3 is 13 amino acids. Remarks on this clone: The target antigen is unknown.

The receptor's source is a man aged 18 to 29 in good health. Sequencing used naive CD4+ T cells sorted from blood. Subset specified: CD45RA+ positively selected. V usage is TRBV11-1 and J usage is TRBJ2-5; D remains unclear. The CDR3 region has the DNA TGTGCCAGCAGCTTCCGATTCCAAGAGACCCAGTACTTC. Translation: CASSFRFQETQYF.